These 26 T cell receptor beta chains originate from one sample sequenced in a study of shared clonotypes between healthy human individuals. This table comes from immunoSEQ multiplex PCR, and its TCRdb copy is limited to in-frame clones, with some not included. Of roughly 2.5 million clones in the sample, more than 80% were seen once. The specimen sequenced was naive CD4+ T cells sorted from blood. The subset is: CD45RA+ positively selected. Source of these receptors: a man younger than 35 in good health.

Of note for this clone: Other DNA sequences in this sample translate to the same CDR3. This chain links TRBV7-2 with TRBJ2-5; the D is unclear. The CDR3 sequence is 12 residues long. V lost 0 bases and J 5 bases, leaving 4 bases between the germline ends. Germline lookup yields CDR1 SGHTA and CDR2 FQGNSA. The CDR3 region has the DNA TGTGCCAGCAGCTTAGCCCGGGAGACCCAGTACTTC. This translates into CASSLARETQYF.

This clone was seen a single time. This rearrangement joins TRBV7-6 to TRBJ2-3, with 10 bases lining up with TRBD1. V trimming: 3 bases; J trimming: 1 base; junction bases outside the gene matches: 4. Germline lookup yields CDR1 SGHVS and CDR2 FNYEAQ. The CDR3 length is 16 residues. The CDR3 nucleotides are TGTGCCAGCAGCTTCCAAGGGACAGGGGGCACAGATACGCAGTATTTT. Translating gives CASSFQGTGGTDTQYF. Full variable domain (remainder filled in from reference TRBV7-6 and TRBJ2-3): GAGVSQSPRYKVTKRGQDVALRCDPISGHVSLYWYRQALGQGPEFLTYFNYEAQQDKSGLPNDRFSAERPEGSISTLTIQRTEQRDSAMYRCASSFQGTGGTDTQYFGPGTRLTVL.

CDR3 loop: CASSPPRHWDRGRGGGYTF. CDR3 DNA: TGTGCCAGCAGCCCGCCACGGCATTGGGACAGGGGGCGAGGGGGAGGCTACACCTTC. The chain has TRBV11-2 and TRBJ1-2; TRBD1 aligns across 12 bases. The CDR3 runs to 19 residues. Germline V CDR1 and CDR2: SGHAT, FQNNGV. With 5 bases clipped from V and 8 bases from J, the junction kept 21 bases outside the gene matches.

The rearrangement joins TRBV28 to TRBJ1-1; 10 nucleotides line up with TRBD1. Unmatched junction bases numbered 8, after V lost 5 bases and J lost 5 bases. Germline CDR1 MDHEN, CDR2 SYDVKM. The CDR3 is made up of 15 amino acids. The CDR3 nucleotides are TGTGCCAGCAGTCAAAGACAGGGGGCTAGGACTGAAGCTTTCTTT. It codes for CASSQRQGARTEAFF.

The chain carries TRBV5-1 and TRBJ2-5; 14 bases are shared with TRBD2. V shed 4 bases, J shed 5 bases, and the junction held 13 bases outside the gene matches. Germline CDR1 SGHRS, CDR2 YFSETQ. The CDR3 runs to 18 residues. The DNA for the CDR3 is TGCGCCAGCAGCCCTGGACTAGCGGGGGGCCATTTGGGGGAGACCCAGTACTTC. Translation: CASSPGLAGGHLGETQYF.

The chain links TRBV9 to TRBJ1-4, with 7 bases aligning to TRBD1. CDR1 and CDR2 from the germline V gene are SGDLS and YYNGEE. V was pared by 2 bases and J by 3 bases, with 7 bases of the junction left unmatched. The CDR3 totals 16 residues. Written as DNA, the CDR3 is TGTGCCAGCAGCGTTGGAGGGGGCACGGCTAATGAAAAACTGTTTTTT. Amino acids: CASSVGGGTANEKLFF.

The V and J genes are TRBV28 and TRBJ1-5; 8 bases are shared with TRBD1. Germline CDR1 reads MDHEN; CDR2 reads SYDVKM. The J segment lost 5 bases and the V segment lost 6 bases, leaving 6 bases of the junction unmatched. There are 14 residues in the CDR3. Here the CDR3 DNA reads TGTGCCAGCAGCCGGGACAGGCGTGATCAGCCCCAGCATTTT. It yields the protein CASSRDRRDQPQHF. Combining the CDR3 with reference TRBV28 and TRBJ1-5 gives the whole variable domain DVKVTQSSRYLVKRTGEKVFLECVQDMDHENMFWYRQDPGLGLRLIYFSYDVKMKEKGDIPEGYSVSREKKERFSLILESASTNQTSMYLCASSRDRRDQPQHFGDGTRLSIL.

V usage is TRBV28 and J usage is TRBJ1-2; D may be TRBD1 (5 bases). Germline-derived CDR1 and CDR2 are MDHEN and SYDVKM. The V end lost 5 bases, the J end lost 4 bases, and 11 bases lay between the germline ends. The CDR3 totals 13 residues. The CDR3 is CASSLARAYGYTF. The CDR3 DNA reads TGTGCCAGCAGTCTCGCCAGGGCCTATGGCTACACCTTC.

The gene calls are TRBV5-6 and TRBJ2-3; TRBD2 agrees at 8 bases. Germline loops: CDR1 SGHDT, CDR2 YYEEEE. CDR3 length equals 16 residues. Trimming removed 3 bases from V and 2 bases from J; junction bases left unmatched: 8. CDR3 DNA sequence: TGTGCCAGCAGCTCCAGATTAGCGGGGCTCACAGATACGCAGTATTTT. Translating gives CASSSRLAGLTDTQYF.

The CDR3 sequence: CASSPPHGGSDTQYF. In DNA form, the CDR3 reads TGTGCCAGCAGCCCCCCGCACGGGGGTTCAGATACGCAGTATTTT. This chain joins TRBV7-8 and TRBJ2-3; perhaps TRBD2 as D (6 bases). In germline, CDR1 is SGHVS, CDR2 FQNEAQ. The ends were cut back, 5 bases at V and 4 bases at J, with 16 bases in the middle. The CDR3 consists of 15 residues.

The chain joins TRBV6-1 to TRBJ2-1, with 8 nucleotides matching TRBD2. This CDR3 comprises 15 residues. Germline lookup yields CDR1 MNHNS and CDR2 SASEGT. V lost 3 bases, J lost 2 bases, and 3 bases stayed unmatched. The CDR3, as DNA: TGTGCCAGCAGTGAGAGCGGGAGTCCCTACAATGAGCAGTTCTTC. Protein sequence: CASSESGSPYNEQFF.

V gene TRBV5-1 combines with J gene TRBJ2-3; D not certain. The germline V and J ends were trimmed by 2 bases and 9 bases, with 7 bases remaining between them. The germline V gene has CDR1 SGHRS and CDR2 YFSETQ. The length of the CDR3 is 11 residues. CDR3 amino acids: CASSLPQTQYF. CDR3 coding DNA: TGCGCCAGCAGCTTACCCCAGACGCAGTATTTT.

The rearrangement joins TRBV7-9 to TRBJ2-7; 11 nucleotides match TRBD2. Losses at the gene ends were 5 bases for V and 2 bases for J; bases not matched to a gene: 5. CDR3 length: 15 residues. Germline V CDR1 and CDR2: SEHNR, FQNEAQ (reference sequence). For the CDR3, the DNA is TGTGCCAGCAGCCAGGTAGCGGGAGGGCCCTACGAGCAGTACTTC. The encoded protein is CASSQVAGGPYEQYF. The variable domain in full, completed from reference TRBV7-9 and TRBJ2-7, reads DTGVSQNPRHKITKRGQNVTFRCDPISEHNRLYWYRQTLGQGPEFLTYFQNEAQLEKSRLLSDRFSAERPKGSFSTLEIQRTEQGDSAMYLCASSQVAGGPYEQYFGPGTRLTVT.

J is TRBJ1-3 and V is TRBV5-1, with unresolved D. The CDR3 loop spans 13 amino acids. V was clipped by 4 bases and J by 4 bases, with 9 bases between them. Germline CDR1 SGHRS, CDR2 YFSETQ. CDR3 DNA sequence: TGCGCCAGCAGCACCTCGACAGGAAACACCATATATTTT. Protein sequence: CASSTSTGNTIYF. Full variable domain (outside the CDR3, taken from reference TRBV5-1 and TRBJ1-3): KAGVTQTPRYLIKTRGQQVTLSCSPISGHRSVSWYQQTPGQGLQFLFEYFSETQRNKGNFPGRFSGRQFSNSRSEMNVSTLELGDSALYLCASSTSTGNTIYFGEGSWLTVV.

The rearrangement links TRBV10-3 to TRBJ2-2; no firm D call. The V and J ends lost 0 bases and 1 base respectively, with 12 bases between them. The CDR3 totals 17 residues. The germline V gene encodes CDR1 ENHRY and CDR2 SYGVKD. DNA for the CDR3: TGTGCCATCAGTGAGTCGTCTGGGTACCTGAACACCGGGGAGCTGTTTTTT. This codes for CAISESSGYLNTGELFF.

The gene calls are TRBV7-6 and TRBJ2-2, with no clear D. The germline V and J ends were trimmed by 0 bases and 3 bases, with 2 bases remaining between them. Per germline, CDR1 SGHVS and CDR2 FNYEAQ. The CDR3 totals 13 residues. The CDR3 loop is CASSLAYTGELFF. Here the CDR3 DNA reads TGTGCCAGCAGCTTAGCATACACCGGGGAGCTGTTTTTT.

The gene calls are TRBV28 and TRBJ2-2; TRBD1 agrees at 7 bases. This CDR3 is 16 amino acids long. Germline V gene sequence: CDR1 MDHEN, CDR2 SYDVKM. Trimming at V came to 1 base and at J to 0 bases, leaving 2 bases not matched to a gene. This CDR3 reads CASSLSGTANTGELFF. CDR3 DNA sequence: TGTGCCAGCAGTTTATCCGGGACAGCGAACACCGGGGAGCTGTTTTTT.

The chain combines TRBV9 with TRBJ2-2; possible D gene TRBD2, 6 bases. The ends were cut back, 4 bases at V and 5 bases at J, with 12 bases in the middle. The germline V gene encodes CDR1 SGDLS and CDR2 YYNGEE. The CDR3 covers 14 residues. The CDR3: CASSSQGRTGELFF. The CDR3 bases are TGTGCCAGCAGCTCCCAAGGGAGGACCGGGGAGCTGTTTTTT.

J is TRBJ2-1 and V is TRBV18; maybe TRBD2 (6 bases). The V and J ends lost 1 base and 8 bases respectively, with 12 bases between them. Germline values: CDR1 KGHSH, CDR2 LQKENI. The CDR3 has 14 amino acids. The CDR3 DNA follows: TGTGCCAGCTCACCACGGAGGGGTAGCGATGAGCAGTTCTTC. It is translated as CASSPRRGSDEQFF.

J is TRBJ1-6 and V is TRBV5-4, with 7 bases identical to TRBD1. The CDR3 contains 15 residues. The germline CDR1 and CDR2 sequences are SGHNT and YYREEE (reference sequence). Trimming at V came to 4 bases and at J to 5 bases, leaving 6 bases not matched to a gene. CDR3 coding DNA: TGTGCCAGCAGCAGGGAGACAGGGCATAATTCACCCCTCCACTTT. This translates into CASSRETGHNSPLHF.

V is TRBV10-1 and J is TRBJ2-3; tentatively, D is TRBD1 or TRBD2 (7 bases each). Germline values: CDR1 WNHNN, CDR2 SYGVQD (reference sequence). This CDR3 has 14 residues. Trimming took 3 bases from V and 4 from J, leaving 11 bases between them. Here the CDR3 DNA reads TGCGCCAGCAGTGACCCAGGGGGGGCAGATACGCAGTATTTT. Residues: CASSDPGGADTQYF.

DNA of the CDR3: TGTGCCAGCAGCTTATCTGCGGGGGGCTACGAGCAGTACTTC. It is translated as CASSLSAGGYEQYF. The chain recombines TRBV11-2 with TRBJ2-7; 8 bases agree with TRBD2. The CDR3 extends over 14 amino acids. Germline V CDR1 and CDR2: SGHAT, FQNNGV. Trimming cost V 2 bases and J 3 bases; bases outside gene matches: 3.

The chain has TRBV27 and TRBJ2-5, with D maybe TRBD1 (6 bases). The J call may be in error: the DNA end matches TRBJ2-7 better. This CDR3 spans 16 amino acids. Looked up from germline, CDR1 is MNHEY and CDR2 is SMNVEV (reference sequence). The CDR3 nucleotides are TGTGCCAGCAGTTTCCAAGGACAGACCGGCTCCTACGAGCAGTACTTC. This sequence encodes CASSFQGQTGSYEQYF.

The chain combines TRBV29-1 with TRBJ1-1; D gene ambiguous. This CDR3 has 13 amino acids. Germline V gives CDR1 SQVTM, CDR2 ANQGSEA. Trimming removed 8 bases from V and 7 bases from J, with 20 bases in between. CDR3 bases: TGCAGCCCACCGGAGCGGGCTTGCGGTGAAGCTTTCTTT. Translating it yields CSPPERACGEAFF.

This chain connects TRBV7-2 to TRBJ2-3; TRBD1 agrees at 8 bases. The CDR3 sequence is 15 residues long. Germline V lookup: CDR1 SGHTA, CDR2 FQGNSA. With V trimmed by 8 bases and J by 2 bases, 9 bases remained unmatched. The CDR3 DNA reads TGTGCCAGCCCTTTCCCAGGGGGCCCCACAGATACGCAGTATTTT. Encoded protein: CASPFPGGPTDTQYF.

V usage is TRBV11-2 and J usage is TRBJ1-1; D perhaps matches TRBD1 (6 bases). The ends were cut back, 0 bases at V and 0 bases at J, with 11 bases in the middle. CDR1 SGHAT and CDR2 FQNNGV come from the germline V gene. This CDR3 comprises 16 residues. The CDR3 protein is CASSLEGGPLNTEAFF. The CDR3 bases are TGTGCCAGCAGCTTAGAGGGGGGGCCTTTGAACACTGAAGCTTTCTTT.